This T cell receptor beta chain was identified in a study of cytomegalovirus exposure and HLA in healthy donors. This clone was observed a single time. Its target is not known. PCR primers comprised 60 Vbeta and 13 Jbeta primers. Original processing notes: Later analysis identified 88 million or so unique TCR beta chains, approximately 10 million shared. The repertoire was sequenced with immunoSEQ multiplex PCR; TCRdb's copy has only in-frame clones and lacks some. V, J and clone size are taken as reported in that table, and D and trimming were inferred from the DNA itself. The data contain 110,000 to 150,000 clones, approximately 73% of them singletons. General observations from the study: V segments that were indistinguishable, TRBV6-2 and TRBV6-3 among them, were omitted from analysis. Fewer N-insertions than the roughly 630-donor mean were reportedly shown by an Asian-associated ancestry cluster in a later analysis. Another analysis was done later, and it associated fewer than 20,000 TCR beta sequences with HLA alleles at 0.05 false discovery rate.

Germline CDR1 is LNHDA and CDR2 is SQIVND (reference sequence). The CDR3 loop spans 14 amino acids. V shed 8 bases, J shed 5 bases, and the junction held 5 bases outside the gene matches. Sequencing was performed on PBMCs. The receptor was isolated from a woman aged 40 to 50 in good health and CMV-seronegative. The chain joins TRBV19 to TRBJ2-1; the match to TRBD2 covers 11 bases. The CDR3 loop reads CASRIAGGNNEQFF. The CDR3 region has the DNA TGTGCCAGTCGGATAGCGGGGGGGAACAATGAGCAGTTCTTC.